This T cell receptor (beta chain) appears in the sequencing data of a study of blood T cell repertoires in COVID-19. Study-level background: The United States, Italy and Spain were the sources of the acute and convalescent COVID-19 samples.

Participant-reported clinical history was the basis for cohort assignment. A PCR-confirmed or clinician-diagnosed COVID-19 case had contacted exposed participants within 2 weeks of entry. The data were produced by immunoSEQ multiplex PCR, yet TCRdb's version contains in-frame clones alone and is incomplete. The sample includes 50,000 to 70,000 clones, under 80% seen only once; the top ten take over 50%. Source material: PBMCs or T cells enriched from blood (not recorded which). The source of this sequence is an older woman who had been exposed to COVID-19.

Here the CDR3 reads CASNQRQGPYEQYF. CDR3 nucleotides: TGTGCCAGCAACCAACGACAGGGACCCTACGAGCAGTACTTC. The gene calls are TRBV27 and TRBJ2-7, with 7 positions matching TRBD1. CDR3 length: 14 residues. Germline trimming cut 7 bases from V and 2 bases from J; bases unmatched to any gene: 8. Looked up from germline, CDR1 is MNHEY and CDR2 is SMNVEV (reference sequence).